This is a list of T cell receptor beta chains from one sample in a study of control samples from healthy donors and cancer patients. The repertoire was sequenced with immunoSEQ multiplex PCR; TCRdb's copy has only in-frame clones and lacks some. The table lists around 100,000 clones, 87% of them singletons. Sequencing was done on a sample of blood. The receptors derive from a woman aged 50 to 60 in good health. CDR3s include the opening cysteine and the closing phenylalanine or tryptophan. Each record gives: D gene, V gene, J gene, clone size, CDR3 DNA, CDR3 protein. The D gene is left open where the match is weak. Size is stated for part of the rows, as once, few or many counts, or as a class when the clone is expanded.

TRBD2	TRBV7-2	TRBJ2-5	few	TGTGCCAGCAGCCGGGGACTAGCGGGGGGGAGAGAGACCCAGTACTTC	CASSRGLAGGRETQYF
NA	TRBV27	TRBJ2-7	once	TGTGCCACCGCGGGGGCGCGCCTGTTAGGGGAGCAGTACTTC	CATAGARLLGEQYF
NA	TRBV11-2	TRBJ2-7	NA	TGTGCCAGCAGCTTAGATACCGCCGGGGTCTCCTACGAGCAGTACTTC	CASSLDTAGVSYEQYF
NA	TRBV15	TRBJ2-6	once	TGTGCCACCAGCAGAGATGTTGGGTTAGGTCCTGGGGCCAACGTCCTGACTTTC	CATSRDVGLGPGANVLTF
TRBD1	TRBV5-6	TRBJ1-4	NA	TGTGCCAGCTATTCCGGGACAGGGGGCCTTACAAATGAAAAACTGTTTTTT	CASYSGTGGLTNEKLFF
NA	TRBV12-3/TRBV12-4	TRBJ2-1	NA	TGTGCCAGCAGCGGAGGGTCCTACAATGAGCAGTTCTTC	CASSGGSYNEQFF
NA	TRBV27	TRBJ2-7	NA	TGTGCCAGCAGTAAGGACAGATACTACGAGCAGTACTTC	CASSKDRYYEQYF
TRBD1	TRBV19	TRBJ1-4	once	TGTGCCAGCACAGGGGGGCAGGCTAATGAAAAACTGTTTTTT	CASTGGQANEKLFF
TRBD1	TRBV6-5	TRBJ1-5	NA	TGTGCCAGCAGTTACCGCACAGGGGTGGGACAGCCCCAGCATTTT	CASSYRTGVGQPQHF
TRBD2	TRBV5-5	TRBJ2-1	NA	TGTGCCAGCAGCTTGCTTACTAGCGGGGGGAATGAGCAGTTCTTC	CASSLLTSGGNEQFF
NA	TRBV5-8	TRBJ1-5	NA	TGTGCCAGCAGCTTGGAAGATCAGCCCCAGCATTTT	CASSLEDQPQHF
NA	TRBV6-4	TRBJ1-2	NA	TGTGCCAGCAGTGACTCGATCGGCGGCCTTCTGACTGGCTACACCTTC	CASSDSIGGLLTGYTF
NA	TRBV7-3	TRBJ2-1	NA	TGTGCCAGCAGCCCAAACTCCGGGGGTGAGCAGTTCTTC	CASSPNSGGEQFF
NA	TRBV12-3/TRBV12-4	TRBJ1-2	NA	TGTGCCAGCAGTTTGTCATCACGGGGCTACACCTTC	CASSLSSRGYTF
TRBD2	TRBV7-8	TRBJ2-3	NA	TGTGCCAGCAGCTTAGAACTAGCGGGGGTCCCAGATACGCAGTATTTT	CASSLELAGVPDTQYF
TRBD2	TRBV3-1/TRBV3-2	TRBJ2-1	NA	TGTGCCAGCAAGAGGCTAGCGGGAGCCTACAATGAGCAGTTCTTC	CASKRLAGAYNEQFF
TRBD2	TRBV11-3	TRBJ2-1	once	TGTGCCAGCAGCTTTTCTAATAAACCGGGACTAGCGGGACAGGGTGAGCAGTTCTTC	CASSFSNKPGLAGQGEQFF
TRBD2	TRBV7-8	TRBJ2-5	once	TGTGCCAGCAGCAGAGGGACTAGCGGGGGCAAAGAGACCCAGTACTTC	CASSRGTSGGKETQYF
NA	TRBV15	TRBJ2-3	NA	TGTGCCACCAGCGGATTCCCCTATGGTCAGGGGACCACAGATACGCAGTATTTT	CATSGFPYGQGTTDTQYF
TRBD2	TRBV2	TRBJ2-1	NA	TGTGCCAGAGCTATCCCTAGCGGGGGGGAGCAGTTCTTC	CARAIPSGGEQFF
TRBD2	TRBV29-1	TRBJ2-1	NA	TGCAGCGTTGACGGTCTAGCGGGGGTTCAGTTCTTC	CSVDGLAGVQFF
NA	TRBV18	TRBJ1-2	NA	TGTGCCAGCTCTCCTACCGGGAGTAACTATGGCTACACCTTC	CASSPTGSNYGYTF
NA	TRBV18	TRBJ1-1	NA	TGTGCCAGCTCACGCCAGAACACTGAAGCTTTCTTT	CASSRQNTEAFF
NA	TRBV5-1	TRBJ1-1	NA	TGCGCCAGCAGCCGCATGGGAACAGGGAACACTGAAGCTTTCTTT	CASSRMGTGNTEAFF
TRBD1	TRBV5-1	TRBJ2-2	NA	TGCGCCAGCAGCAACCGGGACAGGGGTATGATCGGGGAGCTGTTTTTT	CASSNRDRGMIGELFF
TRBD2	TRBV3-1/TRBV3-2	TRBJ2-3	NA	TGTGCCAGCAGTTCCGGACTAGCGGGGGTAGATACGCAGTATTTT	CASSSGLAGVDTQYF
NA	TRBV30	TRBJ1-3	few	TGTGCCTGGCAGGGGACCTCTGGAAACACCATATATTTT	CAWQGTSGNTIYF
NA	TRBV6-5	TRBJ2-1	once	TGTGCCAGCAGTTACTCGAGAAGGGTAAATGAGCAGTTCTTC	CASSYSRRVNEQFF
NA	TRBV6-2/TRBV6-3	TRBJ1-1	NA	TGTGCCAGCAGTTACTCCGGTTCGAACACTGAAGCTTTCTTT	CASSYSGSNTEAFF
NA	TRBV14	TRBJ2-7	few	TGTGCCAGCGGGTGGATCTCCTACGAGCAGTACTTC	CASGWISYEQYF
TRBD2	TRBV6-1	TRBJ2-5	NA	TGTGCCAGCAGTGGGCTAGCGGGGGGAGTTTGGAAAGAGACCCAGTACTTC	CASSGLAGGVWKETQYF
NA	TRBV9	TRBJ1-2	NA	TGTGCCAGCAGCGCCCTACCCGGGACGGGGGTGGGGGGCTACACCTTC	CASSALPGTGVGGYTF
TRBD1	TRBV2	TRBJ1-3	NA	TGTGCCAGCAGTAAAGGGACAGGCTCTGGAAACACCATATATTTT	CASSKGTGSGNTIYF
TRBD1	TRBV28	TRBJ1-3	NA	TGTGCCAGCAGATTAGGGACAGGGGGCGCTGGAAACACCATATATTTT	CASRLGTGGAGNTIYF
TRBD1	TRBV19	TRBJ2-2	NA	TGTGCCAGTAGTATAGTCCGGACAGGGAACACCGGGGAGCTGTTTTTT	CASSIVRTGNTGELFF
NA	TRBV5-1	TRBJ2-3	NA	TGCGCCAGCAGCTTGGTTGGGACCCTCTCCGACACAGATACGCAGTATTTT	CASSLVGTLSDTDTQYF
TRBD1	TRBV24-1	TRBJ2-1	NA	TGTGCCACAAGTAAGGCCGGGACAGGGGCTGGACATGAGCAGTTCTTC	CATSKAGTGAGHEQFF
TRBD1	TRBV5-6	TRBJ1-4	once	TGTGCCAGCAACAAACAGGGGACAAGAGAAAAACTGTTTTTT	CASNKQGTREKLFF
NA	TRBV19	TRBJ2-1	once	TGTGCCAGTAGTTCTCTTGGTGGCTCCTACAATGAGCAGTTCTTC	CASSSLGGSYNEQFF
NA	TRBV12-3/TRBV12-4	TRBJ1-4	NA	TGTGCCAGCTCCCCAGGTGAAAAACTGTTTTTT	CASSPGEKLFF
NA	TRBV5-4	TRBJ1-6	NA	TGTGCCAGCAGCCCTACAGGAAATAATTCACCCCTCCACTTT	CASSPTGNNSPLHF
NA	TRBV29-1	TRBJ1-2	few	TGCAGCGCGGACTATGGCTACACCTTC	CSADYGYTF
NA	TRBV21-1	TRBJ1-2	NA	TGTGCCAGCAACATAGACGGGGGCTATGGCTACACCTTC	CASNIDGGYGYTF
NA	TRBV7-9	TRBJ2-1	NA	TGTGCCAGCAGCTTAGTGGGCGATGAGCAGTTCTTC	CASSLVGDEQFF
NA	TRBV10-3	TRBJ2-5	NA	TGTGCCATCAGTGAGCCTAGCTTGGACGGAGAGACCCAGTACTTC	CAISEPSLDGETQYF
NA	TRBV2	TRBJ2-2	once	TGTGCCAGCACGCATCAGGGTACGAACACCGGGGAGCTGTTTTTT	CASTHQGTNTGELFF
TRBD1	TRBV6-4	TRBJ1-3	NA	TGTGCCAGCAGTCAGGGGGCTGGGGCCACCATATATTTT	CASSQGAGATIYF
NA	TRBV7-2	TRBJ1-5	NA	TGTGCCAGCAGCCCGAGCGGCTTTCAGCCCCAGCATTTT	CASSPSGFQPQHF
TRBD1	TRBV7-9	TRBJ1-1	few	TGTGCCAGCAGCTTGGGACAGGGGGGATGGGTCACTGAAGCTTTCTTT	CASSLGQGGWVTEAFF
NA	TRBV27	TRBJ2-7	once	TGTGCCAGCAGTTTTACAGGGAGTATCTACGAGCAGTACTTC	CASSFTGSIYEQYF